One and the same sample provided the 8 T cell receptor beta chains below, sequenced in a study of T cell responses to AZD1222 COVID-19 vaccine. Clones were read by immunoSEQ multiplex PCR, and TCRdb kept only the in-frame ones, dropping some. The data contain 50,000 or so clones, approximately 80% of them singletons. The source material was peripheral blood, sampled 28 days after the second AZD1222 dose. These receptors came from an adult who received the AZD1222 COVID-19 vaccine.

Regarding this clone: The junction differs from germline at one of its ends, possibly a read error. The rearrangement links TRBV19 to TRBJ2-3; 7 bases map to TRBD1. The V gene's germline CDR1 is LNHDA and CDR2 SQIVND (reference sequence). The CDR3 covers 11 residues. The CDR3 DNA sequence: TGTGCCAGTAGTCCGAGGGACAGTTTAATTTTT. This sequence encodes CASSPRDSLIF.

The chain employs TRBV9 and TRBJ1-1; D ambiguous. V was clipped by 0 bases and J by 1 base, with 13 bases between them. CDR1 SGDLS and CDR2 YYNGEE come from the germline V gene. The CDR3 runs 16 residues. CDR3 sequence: CASSVAQAAGNTEAFF. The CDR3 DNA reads TGTGCCAGCAGCGTAGCTCAGGCAGCGGGGAACACTGAAGCTTTCTTT.

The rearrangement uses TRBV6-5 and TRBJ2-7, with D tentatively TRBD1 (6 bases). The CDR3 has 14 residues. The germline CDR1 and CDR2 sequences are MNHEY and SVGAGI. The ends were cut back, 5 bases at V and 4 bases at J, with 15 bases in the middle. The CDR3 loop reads CASSNTGFLYEQYF. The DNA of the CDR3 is TGTGCCAGCAGTAATACAGGGTTCTTGTACGAGCAGTACTTC.

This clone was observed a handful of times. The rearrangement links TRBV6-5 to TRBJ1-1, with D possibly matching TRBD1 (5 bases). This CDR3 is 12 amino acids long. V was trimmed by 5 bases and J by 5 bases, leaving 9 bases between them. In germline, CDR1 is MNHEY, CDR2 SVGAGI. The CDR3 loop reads CASSKPGTEAFF. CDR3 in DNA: TGTGCCAGCAGTAAACCAGGGACTGAAGCTTTCTTT.

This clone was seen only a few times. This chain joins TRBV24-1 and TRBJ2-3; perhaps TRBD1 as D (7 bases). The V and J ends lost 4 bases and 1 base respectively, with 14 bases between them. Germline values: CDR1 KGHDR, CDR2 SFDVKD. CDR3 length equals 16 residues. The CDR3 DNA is TGTGCCACCAGTGACCAGGGGGGTCTCGGCACAGATACGCAGTATTTT. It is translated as CATSDQGGLGTDTQYF.

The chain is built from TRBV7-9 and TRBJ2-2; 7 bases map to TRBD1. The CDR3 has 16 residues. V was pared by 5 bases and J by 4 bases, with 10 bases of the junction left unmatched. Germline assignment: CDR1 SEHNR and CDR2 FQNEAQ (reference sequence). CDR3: CASSPRQGQFTGELFF. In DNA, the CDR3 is TGTGCCAGCAGCCCCAGACAGGGTCAGTTCACCGGGGAGCTGTTTTTT.

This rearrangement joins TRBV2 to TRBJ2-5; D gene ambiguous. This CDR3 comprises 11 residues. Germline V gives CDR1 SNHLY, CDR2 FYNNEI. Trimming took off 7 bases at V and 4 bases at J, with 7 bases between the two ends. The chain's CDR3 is CASMESETQYF. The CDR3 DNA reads TGTGCCAGCATGGAGTCAGAGACCCAGTACTTC.

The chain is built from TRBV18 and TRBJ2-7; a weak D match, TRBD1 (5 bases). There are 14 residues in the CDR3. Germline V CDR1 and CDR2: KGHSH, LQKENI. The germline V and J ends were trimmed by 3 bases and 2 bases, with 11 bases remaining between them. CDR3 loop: CASSPYDSTYEQYF. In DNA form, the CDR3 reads TGTGCCAGCTCACCTTACGACAGCACCTACGAGCAGTACTTC. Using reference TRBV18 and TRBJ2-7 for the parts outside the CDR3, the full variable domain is NAGVMQNPRHLVRRRGQEARLRCSPMKGHSHVYWYRQLPEEGLKFMVYLQKENIIDESGMPKERFSAEFPKEGPSILRIQQVVRGDSAAYFCASSPYDSTYEQYFGPGTRLTVT.